The TCR beta chain under discussion was sequenced for a study of T cells after somatic rescue of genetic block. Sequencing was performed with immunoSEQ multiplex PCR; in TCRdb, only in-frame clones are kept and a portion is missing. Of around 7,900 clones detected, over 70% appear once; the ten largest clones hold roughly 25%. Trimming took 1 base from V and 4 from J, leaving 16 bases between them. Germline assignment: CDR1 MGHRA and CDR2 YSYEKL. The CDR3 contains 16 residues. The specimen sequenced was peripheral blood mononuclear cells (PBMCs). The receptor was isolated from a boy between 10 and 17 years old. The J gene is TRBJ2-5, the V gene TRBV4-1; perhaps TRBD2 as D (6 bases). CDR3 nucleotide sequence: TGCGCCAGCAGCCAAGGTACCGGGAGACTTAGAGAGACCCAGTACTTC. This codes for CASSQGTGRLRETQYF.